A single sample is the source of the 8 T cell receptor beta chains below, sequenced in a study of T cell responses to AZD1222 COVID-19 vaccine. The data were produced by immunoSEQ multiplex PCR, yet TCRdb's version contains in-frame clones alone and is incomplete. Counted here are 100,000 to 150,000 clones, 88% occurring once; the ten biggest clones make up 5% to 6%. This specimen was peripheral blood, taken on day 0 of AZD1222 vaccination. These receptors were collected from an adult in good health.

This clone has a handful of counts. The CDR3 region is CASSPTGPYGYTF. The DNA of the CDR3 is TGTGCCAGCAGCCCGACAGGGCCCTATGGCTACACCTTC. The V and J genes are TRBV7-9 and TRBJ1-2, with 7 positions matching TRBD1. In germline, CDR1 is SEHNR, CDR2 FQNEAQ (reference sequence). The CDR3 contains 13 residues. V lost 5 bases to trimming and J lost 4 bases; unmatched junction nucleotides: 4. The full variable domain, completed using reference TRBV7-9 and TRBJ1-2, is DTGVSQNPRHKITKRGQNVTFRCDPISEHNRLYWYRQTLGQGPEFLTYFQNEAQLEKSRLLSDRFSAERPKGSFSTLEIQRTEQGDSAMYLCASSPTGPYGYTFGSGTRLTVV.

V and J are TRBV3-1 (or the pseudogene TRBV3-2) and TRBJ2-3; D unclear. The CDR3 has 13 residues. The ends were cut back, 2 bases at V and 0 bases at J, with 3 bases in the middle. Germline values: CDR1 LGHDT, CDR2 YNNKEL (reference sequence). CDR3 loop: CASSQLSTDTQYF. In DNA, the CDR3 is TGTGCCAGCAGCCAACTAAGCACAGATACGCAGTATTTT.

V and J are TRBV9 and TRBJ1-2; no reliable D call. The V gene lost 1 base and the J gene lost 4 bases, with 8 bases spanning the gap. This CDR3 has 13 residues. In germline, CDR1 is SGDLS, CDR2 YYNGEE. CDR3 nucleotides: TGTGCCAGCAGCGTAAGTCCAGCCTATGGCTACACCTTC. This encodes CASSVSPAYGYTF.

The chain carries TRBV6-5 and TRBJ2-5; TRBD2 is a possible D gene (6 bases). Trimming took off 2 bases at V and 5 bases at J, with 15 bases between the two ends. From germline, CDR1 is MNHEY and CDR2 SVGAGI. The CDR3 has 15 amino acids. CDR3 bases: TGTGCCAGCAGTTACCGAGGGGAGGACGGTGAGACCCAGTACTTC. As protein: CASSYRGEDGETQYF.

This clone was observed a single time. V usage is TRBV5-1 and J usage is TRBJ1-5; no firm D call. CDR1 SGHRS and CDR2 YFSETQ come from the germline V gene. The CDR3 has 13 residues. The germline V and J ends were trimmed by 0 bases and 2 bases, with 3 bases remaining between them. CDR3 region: CASSLDGNQPQHF. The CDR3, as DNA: TGCGCCAGCAGCTTGGATGGCAATCAGCCCCAGCATTTT.

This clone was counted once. CDR3 nucleotides: TGTGCCAGCGAGGGAAAAGCCAAAAACATTCAGTACTTC. Its translation: CASEGKAKNIQYF. The chain links TRBV21-1 to TRBJ2-4; no DNA check was done on the table's D call, TRBD2. TRBV21-1 is assigned pseudogene status. CDR3 length: 13 amino acids.

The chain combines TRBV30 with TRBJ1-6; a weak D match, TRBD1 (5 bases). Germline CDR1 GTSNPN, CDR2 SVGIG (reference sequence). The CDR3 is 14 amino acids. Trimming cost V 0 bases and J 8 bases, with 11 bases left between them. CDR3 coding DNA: TGTGCCTGGAGTGTGGGAGTGGGGGATTCACCCCTCCACTTT. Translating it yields CAWSVGVGDSPLHF.

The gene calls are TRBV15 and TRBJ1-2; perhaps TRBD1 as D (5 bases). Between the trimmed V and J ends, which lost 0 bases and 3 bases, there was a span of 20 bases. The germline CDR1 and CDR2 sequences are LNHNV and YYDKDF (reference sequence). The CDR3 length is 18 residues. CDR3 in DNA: TGTGCCACCAGCAGAGACGGAAGGGGACCGGGGTTTCACTATGGCTACACCTTC. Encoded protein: CATSRDGRGPGFHYGYTF.